The text below deals with one TCR beta chain. Antigen unknown. Expressed TCRB transcripts were sequenced after all isolated RNA was converted to cDNA. Assay: immunoSEQ multiplex PCR; the TCRdb copy retains only in-frame clones and omits some. The table shows fewer than 900,000 clones, with about a sixth occurring only once. This sample was included in a study of beta chain features in type 1 diabetes. Findings and limits, study-wide: Reduced insertions and increased deletions marked VDJ junctions in type 1 diabetes patients.

V lost 3 bases to trimming and J lost 11 bases; unmatched junction nucleotides: 4. CDR3 length equals 11 residues. The germline gives CDR1 MDHEN, CDR2 SYDVKM. This sequence originates from a woman in her late teens or twenties in good health. The genes are TRBV28 and TRBJ2-7; TRBD1 agrees at 7 bases. The source material was naive CD4+ T cells from blood. This chain's CDR3 is CASSLTGNEYF. For the CDR3, the DNA is TGTGCCAGCAGTTTGACAGGGAACGAGTACTTC.